This paragraph reports one TCR beta chain. What it binds is not known. Researchers ran the PCR with 60 Vbeta and 13 Jbeta primers. Method: immunoSEQ multiplex PCR; TCRdb's copy keeps in-frame clones and lacks some. The profile shows about 250,000 clones, about 75% of them singletons. The V gene end was trimmed by 4 bases and the J gene end by 12 bases; junction bases not matched to a gene: 15. Germline V gene lookup returns CDR1 MNHEY and CDR2 SMNVEV (reference sequence). The CDR3 is made up of 17 amino acids. This entry comes from a study of cytomegalovirus exposure and HLA in healthy donors. Overall study findings and caveats: In an earlier analysis, in about 530 donors, most V segments appeared productive either ~90% or ~30% of the time.

V usage is TRBV27 and J usage is TRBJ1-6, with TRBD1 matching 10 bases. The sequence was obtained from a female donor in good health and CMV-seronegative. The sample taken for sequencing was PBMCs. CDR3 nucleotide sequence: TGTGCCAGCAGTTCCTACCTAGAATTGGACAGGGGGGTACCCCTCCACTTT. Amino acid sequence: CASSSYLELDRGVPLHF.